This TCR beta chain was retrieved from a study of T cell repertoires and HLA-DP antigens. In the study overall: Average DNA input: approximately 220 ng for CD137+CD4+ sorts, 950 to 1,500 ng pre-culture.

Per germline, CDR1 GTSNPN and CDR2 SVGIG (reference sequence). This CDR3 is 13 amino acids long. Trimming left V 8 bases short and J 6 bases short, with 19 bases between. For this clone: Antigen specificity is unknown.

Primers targeted 54 TRBV and 13 TRBJ segments. This table comes from immunoSEQ multiplex PCR, and its TCRdb copy is limited to in-frame clones, with some not included. The sample includes 65,000 to 90,000 clones, 80% seen only once; the top ten take roughly 1.5%. The receptor comes from a man aged 60 to 75 in good health and CMV-seronegative. This chain uses TRBV30 with TRBJ1-1; D ambiguous. The sample taken for sequencing was CD4+ T cells from PBMCs. Here the CDR3 reads CAGNSDNRAEAFF. CDR3 in DNA: TGTGCCGGCAACAGTGATAATAGGGCTGAAGCTTTCTTT. The full variable domain, with the rest looked up from reference TRBV30 and TRBJ1-1, is SQTIHQWPATLVQPVGSPLSLECTVEGTSNPNLYWYRQAAGRGLQLLFYSVGIGQISSEVPQNLSASRPQDRQFILSSKKLLLSDSGFYLCAGNSDNRAEAFFGQGTRLTVV.